A selection of T cell receptor beta chains follows, all from one sample in a study of cytomegalovirus exposure and HLA in healthy donors. The data were produced by immunoSEQ multiplex PCR, yet TCRdb's version contains in-frame clones alone and is incomplete. Of 180,000 or so clones listed, roughly 78% were seen once; the top ten hold approximately 2.1%. The specimen was PBMCs. The receptors here all came from a woman aged 25 to 39 in good health and CMV-seronegative. Each CDR3 is given with its conserved first and last residue. The order of the fields is V gene, CDR3 length, CDR3 protein.

TRBV6-1	13	CASTGQPQETQYF
TRBV19	17	CASSPLTEAGTNYEQYF
TRBV5-5	14	CASRSTGKSYEQYF
TRBV7-9	16	CASSWGQGSYNSPLHF
TRBV9	18	CASSTTSGRGTNTGELFF
TRBV6-1	13	CASSESYGYGYTF
TRBV10-2	15	CASSDGGSSVDTQYF
TRBV18	13	CASSPSQQETQYF
TRBV18	12	CASSPSGLEQYF
TRBV5-8	15	CASSLGAWGIDEQFF
TRBV2	14	CASQRTELYNEQFF
TRBV7-9	19	CASSHRIKRGLMNTGELFF
TRBV19	15	CASSTTTGLYQPQHF
TRBV6-1	16	CASSEEGGTGGDEQFF
TRBV6-5	15	CASSYSDSSLNEQYF
TRBV6-4	16	CASSAKLAGDSYEQYF
TRBV7-9	14	CASSLEGANQPQHF